The table lists the clone carrying this TCR beta chain with many counts. TCRdb's table, derived via immunoSEQ multiplex PCR, lists solely in-frame clones and lacks some. The repertoire holds hundreds of thousands of clones, with about 90% as singletons. In Seattle, patients joined the study during active infection and were tracked longitudinally. The source of the sample is a study of blood T cell repertoires in COVID-19. Study-level background: Sites across the United States, Italy and Spain contributed samples from acute and convalescent COVID-19. From T cells, B-cell-depleted T cells, or PBMCs came the material, which was cDNA or gDNA.

The CDR3 has 16 residues. Germline assignment: CDR1 SEHNR and CDR2 FQNEAQ (reference sequence). The ends lost 7 bases at V and 0 bases at J; junction bases unmatched: 8. This sequence was found in a woman in her seventies with COVID-19, enrolled during active disease. The sample consisted of peripheral blood. This chain uses TRBV7-9 with TRBJ2-7; 11 nucleotides line up with TRBD2. This CDR3 reads CASTPGGTSGSYEQYF. The CDR3 DNA is TGTGCCAGCACCCCGGGCGGGACTAGCGGCTCCTACGAGCAGTACTTC.